This T cell receptor (beta chain) appears in the sequencing data of a study of T cell responses to AZD1222 COVID-19 vaccine. Across the study: Second-dose schedules of about 4 or about 12 weeks were combined.

In regard to this clone: Its matching antigen is unknown.

TCRdb keeps only in-frame clones here, not all; method: immunoSEQ multiplex PCR. The sample holds roughly 150,000 clones, 93% seen once. Whole-study findings and limits: Seropositive status at baseline applied to only 5 to 7 AZD1222 recipients. Compared with day 0, the breadth and depth of the Spike-specific TCR repertoire rose significantly after two doses of AZD1222. Donors, mostly white British, included more females; clonal diversity was possibly underestimated.

Germline CDR1 is WNHNN and CDR2 is SYGVQD (reference sequence). The CDR3 loop spans 17 amino acids. The V and J ends lost 4 bases and 6 bases, in that order; junction bases with no gene match: 13. The chain recombines TRBV10-1 with TRBJ2-3, with TRBD2 matching over 10 bases. This material consisted of peripheral blood, taken on day 0 of AZD1222 vaccination. This receptor was obtained from an adult in good health. In nucleotides, the CDR3 is TGCGCCAGCAGTGGTGGACTAGCGGTTTTCCCTTTGGATACGCAGTATTTT. It specifies CASSGGLAVFPLDTQYF.